This T cell receptor (beta chain) appears in the sequencing data of a study of T-cell memory formation after mild COVID-19. Overall study findings and caveats: Clones that shrank (day 15 to 85) were balanced CD4/CD8, whereas later expanders leaned CD4+. The main location of contracting CD4+ clones was CM and EM, and that of contracting CD8+ clones was EMRA.

Remarks on this clonotype: Its specificity is unknown.

The 5'RACE method, run with constant-segment primers, produced TCR alpha and TCR beta cDNA libraries (carrying sample barcodes and UMIs). One entry per CDR3 protein results from TCRdb running MiXCR on the 5' RACE reads. The top ten clones hold roughly 21% of a sample with more than 300,000 distinct CDR3 sequences, more than 20% of them seen once. The germline V gene has CDR1 SGHAT and CDR2 FQNNGV. This CDR3 is built from 15 residues. Trimming removed 1 base at V and 1 base at J, with 9 bases between. The chain is built from TRBV11-2 and TRBJ2-3; D gene uncertain. Sequenced input: PBMCs or a T cell subset sorted from them (not recorded which). This TCR was sampled from a man in his late teens or twenties who had mild COVID-19 (a few samples of this study predate the infection). Cell type and time point are not known. The DNA of the CDR3 is TGTGCCAGCAGCTTAGGACATCTAGGCACAGATACGCAGTATTTT. Its translation: CASSLGHLGTDTQYF.